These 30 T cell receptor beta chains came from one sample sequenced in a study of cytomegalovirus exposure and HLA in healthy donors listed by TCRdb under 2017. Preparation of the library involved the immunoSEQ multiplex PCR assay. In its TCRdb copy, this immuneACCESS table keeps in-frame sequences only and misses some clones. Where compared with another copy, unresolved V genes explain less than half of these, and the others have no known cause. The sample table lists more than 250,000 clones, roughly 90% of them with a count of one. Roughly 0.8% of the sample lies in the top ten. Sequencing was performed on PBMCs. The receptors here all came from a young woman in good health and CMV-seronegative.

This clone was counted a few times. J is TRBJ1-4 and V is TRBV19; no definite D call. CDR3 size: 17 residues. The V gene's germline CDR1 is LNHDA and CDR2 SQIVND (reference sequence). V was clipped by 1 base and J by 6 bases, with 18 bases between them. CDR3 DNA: TGTGCCAGTAGTATAGGGATGGGCCTACAGTGGGATGAAAAACTGTTTTTT. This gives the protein CASSIGMGLQWDEKLFF.

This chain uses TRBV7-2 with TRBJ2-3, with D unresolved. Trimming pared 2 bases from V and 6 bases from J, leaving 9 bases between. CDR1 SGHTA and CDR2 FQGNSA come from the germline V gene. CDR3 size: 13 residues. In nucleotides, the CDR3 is TGTGCCAGCAGCTTATCTCGTAGCGATACGCAGTATTTT. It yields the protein CASSLSRSDTQYF.

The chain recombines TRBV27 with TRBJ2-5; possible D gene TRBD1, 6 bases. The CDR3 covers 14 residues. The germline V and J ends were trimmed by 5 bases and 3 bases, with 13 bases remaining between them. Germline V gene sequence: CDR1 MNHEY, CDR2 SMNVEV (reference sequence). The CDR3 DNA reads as TGTGCCAGCAGTCCACAGGGTACTGAAGAGACCCAGTACTTC. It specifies CASSPQGTEETQYF.

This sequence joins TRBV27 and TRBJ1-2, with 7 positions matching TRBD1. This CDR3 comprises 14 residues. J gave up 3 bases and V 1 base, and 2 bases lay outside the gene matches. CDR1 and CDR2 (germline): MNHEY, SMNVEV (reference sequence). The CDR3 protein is CASSLYQGDYGYTF. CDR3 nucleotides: TGTGCCAGCAGTTTATACCAGGGGGACTATGGCTACACCTTC.

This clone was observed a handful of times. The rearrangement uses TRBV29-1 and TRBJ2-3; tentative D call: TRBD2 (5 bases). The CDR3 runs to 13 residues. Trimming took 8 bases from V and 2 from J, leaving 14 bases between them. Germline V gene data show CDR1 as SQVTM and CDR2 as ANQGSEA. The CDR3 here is CSPRLAYTDTQYF. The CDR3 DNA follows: TGCAGCCCCCGGCTAGCTTACACAGATACGCAGTATTTT.

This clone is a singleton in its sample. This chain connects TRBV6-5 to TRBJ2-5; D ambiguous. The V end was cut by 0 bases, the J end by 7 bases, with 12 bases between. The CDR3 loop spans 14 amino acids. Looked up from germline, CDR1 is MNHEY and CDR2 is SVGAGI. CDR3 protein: CASSYSKEIGTQYF. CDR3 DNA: TGTGCCAGCAGTTACTCGAAGGAGATAGGGACCCAGTACTTC.

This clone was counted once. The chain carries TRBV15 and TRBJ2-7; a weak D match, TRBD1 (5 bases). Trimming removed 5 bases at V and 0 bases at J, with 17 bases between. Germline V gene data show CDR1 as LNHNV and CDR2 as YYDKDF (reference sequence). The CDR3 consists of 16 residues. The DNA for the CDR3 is TGTGCCACCAGCGTGGGGCAGCGCCCGAGCTCCTACGAGCAGTACTTC. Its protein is CATSVGQRPSSYEQYF.

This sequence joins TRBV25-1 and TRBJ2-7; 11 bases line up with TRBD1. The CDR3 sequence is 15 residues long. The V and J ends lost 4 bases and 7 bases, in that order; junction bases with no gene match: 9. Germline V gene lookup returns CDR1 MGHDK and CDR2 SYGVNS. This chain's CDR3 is CASSAPGQGAVEQYF. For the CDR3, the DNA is TGTGCCAGCAGTGCCCCAGGACAGGGGGCTGTGGAGCAGTACTTC.

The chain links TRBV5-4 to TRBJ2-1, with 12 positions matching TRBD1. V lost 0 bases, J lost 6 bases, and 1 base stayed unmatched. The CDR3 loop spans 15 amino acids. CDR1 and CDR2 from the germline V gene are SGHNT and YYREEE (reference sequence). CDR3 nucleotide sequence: TGTGCCAGCAGCTTGGGGGGACAGGGGGCCAATGAGCAGTTCTTC. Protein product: CASSLGGQGANEQFF.

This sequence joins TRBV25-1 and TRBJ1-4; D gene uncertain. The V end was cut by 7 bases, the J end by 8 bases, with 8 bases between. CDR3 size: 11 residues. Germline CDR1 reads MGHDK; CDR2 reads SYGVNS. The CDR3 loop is CASKEKEKLFF. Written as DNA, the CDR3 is TGTGCCAGCAAGGAGAAGGAAAAACTGTTTTTT.

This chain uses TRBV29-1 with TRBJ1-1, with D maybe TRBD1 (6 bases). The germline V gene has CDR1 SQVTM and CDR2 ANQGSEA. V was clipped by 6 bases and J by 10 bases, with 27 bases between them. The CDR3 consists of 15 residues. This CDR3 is CSVDTRGGSGVGAFF. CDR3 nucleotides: TGCAGCGTCGACACGAGGGGGGGCTCGGGGGTAGGAGCTTTCTTT.

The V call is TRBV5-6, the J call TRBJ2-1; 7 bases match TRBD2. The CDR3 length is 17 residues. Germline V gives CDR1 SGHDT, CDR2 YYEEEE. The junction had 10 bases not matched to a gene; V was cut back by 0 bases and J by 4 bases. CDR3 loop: CASSLVGSTGGYNEQFF. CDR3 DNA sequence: TGTGCCAGCAGCTTGGTTGGGTCCACGGGGGGATACAATGAGCAGTTCTTC.

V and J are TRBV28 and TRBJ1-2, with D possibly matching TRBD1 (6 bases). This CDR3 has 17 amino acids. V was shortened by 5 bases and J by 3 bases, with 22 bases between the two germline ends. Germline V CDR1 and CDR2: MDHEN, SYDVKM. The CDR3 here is CASSIQQGSATDYGYTF. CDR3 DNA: TGTGCCAGCAGTATCCAACAGGGCTCGGCTACGGACTATGGCTACACCTTC.

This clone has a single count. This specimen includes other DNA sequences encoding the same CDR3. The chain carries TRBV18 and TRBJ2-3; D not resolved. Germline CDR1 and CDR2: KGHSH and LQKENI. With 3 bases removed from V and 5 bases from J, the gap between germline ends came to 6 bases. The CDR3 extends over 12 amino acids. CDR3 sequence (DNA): TGTGCCAGCTCACCCACCGGAGATACGCAGTATTTT. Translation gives CASSPTGDTQYF. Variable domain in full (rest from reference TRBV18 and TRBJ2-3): NAGVMQNPRHLVRRRGQEARLRCSPMKGHSHVYWYRQLPEEGLKFMVYLQKENIIDESGMPKERFSAEFPKEGPSILRIQQVVRGDSAAYFCASSPTGDTQYFGPGTRLTVL.

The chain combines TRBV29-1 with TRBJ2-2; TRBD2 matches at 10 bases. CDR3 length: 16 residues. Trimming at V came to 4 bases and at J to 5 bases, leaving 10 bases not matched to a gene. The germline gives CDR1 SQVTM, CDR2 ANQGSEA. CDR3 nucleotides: TGCAGCGTTGGCAGGACTAGCGGAGAGGGTACCGGGGAGCTGTTTTTT. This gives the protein CSVGRTSGEGTGELFF.

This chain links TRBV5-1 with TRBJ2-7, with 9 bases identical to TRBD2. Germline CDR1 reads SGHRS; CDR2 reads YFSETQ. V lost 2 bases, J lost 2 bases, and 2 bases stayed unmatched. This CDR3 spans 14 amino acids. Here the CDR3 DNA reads TGCGCCAGCAGCTTAGGACTAGCGCCCTACGAGCAGTACTTC. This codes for CASSLGLAPYEQYF.

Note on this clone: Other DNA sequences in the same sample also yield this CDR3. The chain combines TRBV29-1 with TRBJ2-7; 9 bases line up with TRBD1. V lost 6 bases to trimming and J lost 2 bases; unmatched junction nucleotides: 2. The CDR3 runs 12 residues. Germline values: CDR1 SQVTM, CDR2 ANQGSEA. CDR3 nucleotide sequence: TGCAGCGTGCGGACAGGGGCCTACGAGCAGTACTTC. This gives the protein CSVRTGAYEQYF.

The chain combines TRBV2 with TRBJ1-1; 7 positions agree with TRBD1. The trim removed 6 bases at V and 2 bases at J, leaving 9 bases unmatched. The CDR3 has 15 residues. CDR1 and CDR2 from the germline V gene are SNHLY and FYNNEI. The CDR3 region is CASSAQGLLNTEAFF. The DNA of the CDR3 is TGTGCCAGCAGCGCACAGGGGCTTTTAAACACTGAAGCTTTCTTT.

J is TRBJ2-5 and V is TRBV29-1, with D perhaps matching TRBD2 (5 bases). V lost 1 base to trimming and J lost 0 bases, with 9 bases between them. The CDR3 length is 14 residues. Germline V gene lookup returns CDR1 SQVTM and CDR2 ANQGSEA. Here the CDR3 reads CSVEGRAYQETQYF. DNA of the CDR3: TGCAGCGTTGAAGGGCGGGCCTACCAAGAGACCCAGTACTTC. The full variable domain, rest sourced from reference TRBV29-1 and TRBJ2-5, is SAVISQKPSRDICQRGTSLTIQCQVDSQVTMMFWYRQQPGQSLTLIATANQGSEATYESGFVIDKFPISRPNLTFSTLTVSNMSPEDSSIYLCSVEGRAYQETQYFGPGTRLLVL.

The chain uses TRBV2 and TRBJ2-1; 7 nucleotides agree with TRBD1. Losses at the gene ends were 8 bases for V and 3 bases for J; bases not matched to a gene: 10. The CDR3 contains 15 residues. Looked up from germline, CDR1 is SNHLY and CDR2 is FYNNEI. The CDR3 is CASSTTGAFYNEQFF. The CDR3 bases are TGTGCCAGCTCCACCACAGGGGCTTTCTACAATGAGCAGTTCTTC. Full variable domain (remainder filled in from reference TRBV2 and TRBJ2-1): EPEVTQTPSHQVTQMGQEVILRCVPISNHLYFYWYRQILGQKVEFLVSFYNNEISEKSEIFDDQFSVERPDGSNFTLKIRSTKLEDSAMYFCASSTTGAFYNEQFFGPGTRLTVL.

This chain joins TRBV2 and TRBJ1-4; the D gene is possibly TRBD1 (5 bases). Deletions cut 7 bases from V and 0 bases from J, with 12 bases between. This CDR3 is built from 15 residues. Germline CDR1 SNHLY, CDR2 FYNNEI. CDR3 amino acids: CASTHGGSTNEKLFF. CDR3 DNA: TGTGCCAGCACCCACGGGGGTTCAACTAATGAAAAACTGTTTTTT.

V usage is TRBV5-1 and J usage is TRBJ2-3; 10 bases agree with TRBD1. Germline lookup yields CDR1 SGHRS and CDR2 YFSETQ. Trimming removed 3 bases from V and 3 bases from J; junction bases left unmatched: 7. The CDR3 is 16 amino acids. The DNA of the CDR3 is TGCGCCAGCAGCTCAATGACAGGGGGCGCGACAGATACGCAGTATTTT. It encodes CASSSMTGGATDTQYF.

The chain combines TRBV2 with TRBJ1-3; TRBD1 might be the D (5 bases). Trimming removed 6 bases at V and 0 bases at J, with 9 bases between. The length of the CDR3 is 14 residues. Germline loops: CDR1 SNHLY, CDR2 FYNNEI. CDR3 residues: CASSRDFSGNTIYF. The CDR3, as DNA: TGTGCCAGCAGCAGGGATTTCTCTGGAAACACCATATATTTT.

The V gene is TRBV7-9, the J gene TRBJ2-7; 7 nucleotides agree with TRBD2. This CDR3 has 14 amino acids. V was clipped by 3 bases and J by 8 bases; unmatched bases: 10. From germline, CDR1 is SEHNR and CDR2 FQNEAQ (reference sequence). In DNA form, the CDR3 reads TGTGCCAGCAGCTTGGTGACGGGACTACCCCAGCAGTACTTC. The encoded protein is CASSLVTGLPQQYF.

CDR3 in DNA: TGCGCCAGCAGCCACGGGACTAGCGGCTACAATGAGCAGTTCTTC. Encoded protein: CASSHGTSGYNEQFF. The V and J genes are TRBV5-1 and TRBJ2-1; 11 bases align to TRBD2. Germline V gene sequence: CDR1 SGHRS, CDR2 YFSETQ. J gave up 3 bases and V 4 bases, and 3 bases lay outside the gene matches. CDR3 size: 15 residues. The complete variable domain, with remaining parts taken from reference TRBV5-1 and TRBJ2-1, reads KAGVTQTPRYLIKTRGQQVTLSCSPISGHRSVSWYQQTPGQGLQFLFEYFSETQRNKGNFPGRFSGRQFSNSRSEMNVSTLELGDSALYLCASSHGTSGYNEQFFGPGTRLTVL.

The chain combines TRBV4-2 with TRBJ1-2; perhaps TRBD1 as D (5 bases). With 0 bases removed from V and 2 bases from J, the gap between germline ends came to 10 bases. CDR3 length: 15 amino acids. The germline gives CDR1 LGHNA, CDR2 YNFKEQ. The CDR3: CASSQDPEGNYGYTF. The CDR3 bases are TGTGCCAGCAGCCAAGATCCGGAGGGGAACTATGGCTACACCTTC.

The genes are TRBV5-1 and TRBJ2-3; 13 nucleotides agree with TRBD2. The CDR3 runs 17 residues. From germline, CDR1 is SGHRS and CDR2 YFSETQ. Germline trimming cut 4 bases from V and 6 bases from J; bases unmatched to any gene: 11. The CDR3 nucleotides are TGCGCCAGCAGCCGCCCTCCGGGACTAGCGGGACCCGATACGCAGTATTTT. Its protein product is CASSRPPGLAGPDTQYF.

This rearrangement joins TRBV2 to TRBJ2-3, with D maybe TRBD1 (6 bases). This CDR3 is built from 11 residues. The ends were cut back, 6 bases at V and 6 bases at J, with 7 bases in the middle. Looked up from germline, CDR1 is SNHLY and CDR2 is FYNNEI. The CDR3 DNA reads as TGTGCCAGCAGAGACAGGGATACGCAGTATTTT. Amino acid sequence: CASRDRDTQYF. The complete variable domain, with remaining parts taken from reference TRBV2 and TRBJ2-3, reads EPEVTQTPSHQVTQMGQEVILRCVPISNHLYFYWYRQILGQKVEFLVSFYNNEISEKSEIFDDQFSVERPDGSNFTLKIRSTKLEDSAMYFCASRDRDTQYFGPGTRLTVL.

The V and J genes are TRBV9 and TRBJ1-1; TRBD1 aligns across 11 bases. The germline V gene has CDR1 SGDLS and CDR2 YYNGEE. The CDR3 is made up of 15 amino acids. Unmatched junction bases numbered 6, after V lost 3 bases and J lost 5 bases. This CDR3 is CASSGGQGAWTEAFF. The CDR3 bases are TGTGCCAGCAGCGGAGGACAGGGGGCTTGGACTGAAGCTTTCTTT. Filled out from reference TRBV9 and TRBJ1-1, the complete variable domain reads DSGVTQTPKHLITATGQRVTLRCSPRSGDLSVYWYQQSLDQGLQFLIQYYNGEERAKGNILERFSAQQFPDLHSELNLSSLELGDSALYFCASSGGQGAWTEAFFGQGTRLTVV.

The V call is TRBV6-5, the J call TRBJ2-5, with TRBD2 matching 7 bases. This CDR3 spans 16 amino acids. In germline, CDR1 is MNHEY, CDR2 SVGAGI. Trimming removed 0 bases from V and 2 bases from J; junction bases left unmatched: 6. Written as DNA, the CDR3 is TGTGCCAGCAGTTACTCGGCGGGAGAGGGGCAAGAGACCCAGTACTTC. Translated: CASSYSAGEGQETQYF.